This T cell receptor (beta chain) was recovered during a study of cytomegalovirus exposure and HLA in healthy donors. Study background: Findings of an earlier analysis included roughly 120 million unique TCR beta sequences from roughly 200 million T cells. Study-wide findings and caveats: Most CMV-associated TCR beta chains appeared HLA-restricted in a later analysis.

The PCR contained 60 Vbeta and 13 Jbeta primers. The data were produced by immunoSEQ multiplex PCR, yet TCRdb's version contains in-frame clones alone and is incomplete. The profile shows 70,000 to 95,000 clones, more than 75% of them singletons. This clone was recorded only once. Its antigen remains unknown. CDR3 length equals 13 residues. V lost 5 bases to trimming and J lost 9 bases; unmatched junction nucleotides: 4. The germline gives CDR1 LNHDA, CDR2 SQIVND (reference sequence). Sequencing was done on a sample of PBMCs. The chain uses TRBV19 and TRBJ1-6; 7 nucleotides agree with TRBD1. This TCR was recovered from a man between 18 and 35 years old in good health and CMV-seronegative. The CDR3 DNA sequence: TGTGCCAGTAGTGGACAGGTTGCTTCACCCCTCCACTTT. It codes for CASSGQVASPLHF.